This paragraph reports one T cell receptor beta chain. Its antigen is currently unknown. The sample belongs to a study of cytomegalovirus exposure and HLA in healthy donors. Broader study findings: A later analysis linked 15,000 to 20,000 TCR beta sequences to HLA alleles at 0.05 false discovery rate. There were several of the most significant clusters that appeared linked to common viral pathogens in a later analysis.

Trimming stripped 5 bases from V and 2 bases from J, with 13 bases between. The CDR3 covers 14 residues. CDR1 is SGHVS and CDR2 is FNYEAQ in the germline V gene. The study ran its PCR with 60 Vbeta and 13 Jbeta primers. The assay was immunoSEQ multiplex PCR, and TCRdb's table has in-frame clones only and misses some. This table has some 110,000 clones, more than 55% appearing once. Sequenced material: PBMCs. The TCR comes from a man younger than 35 in good health and CMV-seronegative. The rearrangement links TRBV7-6 to TRBJ2-7, with a tentative D call TRBD1 (5 bases). The CDR3 DNA reads as TGTGCCAGCAGCCTGGACCCAGGGACCTACGAGCAGTACTTC. Translated, it gives CASSLDPGTYEQYF.